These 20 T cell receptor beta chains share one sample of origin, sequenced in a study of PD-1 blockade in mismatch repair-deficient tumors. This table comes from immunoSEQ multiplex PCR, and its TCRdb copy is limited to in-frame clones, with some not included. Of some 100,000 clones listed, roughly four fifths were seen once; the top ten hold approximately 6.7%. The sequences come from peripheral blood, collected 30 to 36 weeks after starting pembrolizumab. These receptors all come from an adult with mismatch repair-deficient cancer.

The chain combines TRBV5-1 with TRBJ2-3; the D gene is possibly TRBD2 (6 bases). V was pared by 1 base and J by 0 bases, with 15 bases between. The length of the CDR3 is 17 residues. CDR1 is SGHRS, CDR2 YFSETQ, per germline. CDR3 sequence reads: CASSLNSAGLSTDTQYF. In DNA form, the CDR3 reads TGCGCCAGCAGCTTGAATTCGGCGGGACTTAGCACAGATACGCAGTATTTT.

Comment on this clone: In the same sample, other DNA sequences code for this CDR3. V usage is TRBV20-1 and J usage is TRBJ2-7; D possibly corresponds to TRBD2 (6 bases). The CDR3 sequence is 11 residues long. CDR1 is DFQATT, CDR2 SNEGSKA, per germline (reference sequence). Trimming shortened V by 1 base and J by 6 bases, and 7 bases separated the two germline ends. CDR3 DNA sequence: TGCAGTGCTAGAGGGGGAGGCGAGCAGTACTTC. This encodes CSARGGGEQYF.

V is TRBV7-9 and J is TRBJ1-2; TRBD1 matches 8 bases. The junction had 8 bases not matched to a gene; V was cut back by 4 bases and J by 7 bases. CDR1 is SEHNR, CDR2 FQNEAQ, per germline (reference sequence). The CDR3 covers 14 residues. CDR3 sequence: CASSSATGAGGYTF. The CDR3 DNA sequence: TGTGCCAGCAGCTCCGCGACAGGGGCGGGTGGCTACACCTTC.

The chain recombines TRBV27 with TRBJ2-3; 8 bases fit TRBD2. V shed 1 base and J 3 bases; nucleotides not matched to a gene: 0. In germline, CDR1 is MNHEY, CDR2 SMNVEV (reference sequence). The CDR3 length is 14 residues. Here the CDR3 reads CASSLLAGTDTQYF. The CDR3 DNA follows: TGTGCCAGCAGTTTATTAGCGGGGACAGATACGCAGTATTTT.

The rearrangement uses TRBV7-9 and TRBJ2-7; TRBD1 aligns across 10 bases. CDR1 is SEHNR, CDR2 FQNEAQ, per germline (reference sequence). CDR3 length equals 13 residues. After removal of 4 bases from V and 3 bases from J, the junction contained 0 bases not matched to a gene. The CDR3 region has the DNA TGTGCCAGCAGCTGGGACAGGGGCTACGAGCAGTACTTC. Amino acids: CASSWDRGYEQYF.

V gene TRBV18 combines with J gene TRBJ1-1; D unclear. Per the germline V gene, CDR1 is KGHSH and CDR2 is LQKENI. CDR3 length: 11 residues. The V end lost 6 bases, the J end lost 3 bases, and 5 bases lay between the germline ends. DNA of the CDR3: TGTGCCAGCTCGGAGGACACTGAAGCTTTCTTT. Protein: CASSEDTEAFF.

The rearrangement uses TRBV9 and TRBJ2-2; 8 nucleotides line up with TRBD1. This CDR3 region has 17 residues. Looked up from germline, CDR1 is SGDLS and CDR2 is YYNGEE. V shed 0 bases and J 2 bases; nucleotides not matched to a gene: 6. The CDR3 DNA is TGTGCCAGCAGCGTAGCCGGGACAGGTAAAAACACCGGGGAGCTGTTTTTT. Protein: CASSVAGTGKNTGELFF.

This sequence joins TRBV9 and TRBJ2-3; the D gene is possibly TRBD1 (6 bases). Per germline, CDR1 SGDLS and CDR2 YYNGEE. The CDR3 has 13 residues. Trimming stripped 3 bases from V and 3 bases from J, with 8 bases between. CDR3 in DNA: TGTGCCAGCAGCGCCGACAGGACAGATACGCAGTATTTT. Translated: CASSADRTDTQYF.

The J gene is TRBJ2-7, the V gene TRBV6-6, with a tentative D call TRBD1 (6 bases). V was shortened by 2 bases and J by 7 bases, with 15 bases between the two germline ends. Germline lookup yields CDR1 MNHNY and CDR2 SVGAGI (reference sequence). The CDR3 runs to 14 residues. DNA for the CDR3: TGTGCCAGCAGTTACCAAAAACAGGGAATGGAGCAGTACTTC. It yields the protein CASSYQKQGMEQYF.

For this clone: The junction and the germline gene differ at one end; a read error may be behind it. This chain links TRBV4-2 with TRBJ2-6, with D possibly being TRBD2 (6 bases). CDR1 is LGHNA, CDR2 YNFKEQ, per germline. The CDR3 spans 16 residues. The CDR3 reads CAGSQGGITGANVLTF. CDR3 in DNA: TGTGCCGGCAGCCAAGGCGGGATTACTGGGGCCAACGTCCTGACTTTC.

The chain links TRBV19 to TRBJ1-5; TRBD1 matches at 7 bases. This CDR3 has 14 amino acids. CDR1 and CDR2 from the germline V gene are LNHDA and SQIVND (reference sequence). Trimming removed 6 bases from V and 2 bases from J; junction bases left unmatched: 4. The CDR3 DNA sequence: TGTGCCAGTAGCTCTACAGGGGGCAATCAGCCCCAGCATTTT. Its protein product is CASSSTGGNQPQHF.

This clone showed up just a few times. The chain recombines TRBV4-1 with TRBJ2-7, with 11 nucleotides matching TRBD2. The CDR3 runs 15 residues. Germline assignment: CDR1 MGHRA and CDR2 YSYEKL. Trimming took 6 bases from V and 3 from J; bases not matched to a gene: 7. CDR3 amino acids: CASSQFGTSGYEQYF. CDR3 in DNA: TGCGCCAGCAGTCAGTTCGGGACTAGCGGCTACGAGCAGTACTTC.

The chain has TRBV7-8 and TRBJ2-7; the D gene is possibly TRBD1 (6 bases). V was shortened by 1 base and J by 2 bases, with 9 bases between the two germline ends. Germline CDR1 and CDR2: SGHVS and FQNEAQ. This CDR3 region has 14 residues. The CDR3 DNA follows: TGTGCCAGCAGCTTAGGGGACATCACCTACGAGCAGTACTTC. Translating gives CASSLGDITYEQYF. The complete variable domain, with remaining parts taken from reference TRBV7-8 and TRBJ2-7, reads GAGVSQSPRYKVAKRGQDVALRCDPISGHVSLFWYQQALGQGPEFLTYFQNEAQLDKSGLPSDRFFAERPEGSVSTLKIQRTQQEDSAVYLCASSLGDITYEQYFGPGTRLTVT.

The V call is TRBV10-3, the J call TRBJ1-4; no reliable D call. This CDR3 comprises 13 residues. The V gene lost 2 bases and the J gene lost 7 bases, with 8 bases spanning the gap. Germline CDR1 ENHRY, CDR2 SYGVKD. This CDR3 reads CAISERLGEKLFF. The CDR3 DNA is TGTGCCATCAGTGAGAGGCTCGGTGAAAAACTGTTTTTT.

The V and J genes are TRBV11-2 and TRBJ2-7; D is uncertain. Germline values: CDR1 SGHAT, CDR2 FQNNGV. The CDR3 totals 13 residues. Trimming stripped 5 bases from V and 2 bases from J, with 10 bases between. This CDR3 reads CASSRVSTYEQYF. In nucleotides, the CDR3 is TGTGCCAGCAGCAGGGTGTCAACCTACGAGCAGTACTTC.

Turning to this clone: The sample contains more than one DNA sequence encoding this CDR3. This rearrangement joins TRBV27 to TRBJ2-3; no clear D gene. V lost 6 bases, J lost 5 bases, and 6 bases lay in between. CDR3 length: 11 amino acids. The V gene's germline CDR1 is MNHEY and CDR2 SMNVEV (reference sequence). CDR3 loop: CASSLGDTQYF. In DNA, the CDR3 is TGTGCCAGCAGCCTAGGAGATACGCAGTATTTT.

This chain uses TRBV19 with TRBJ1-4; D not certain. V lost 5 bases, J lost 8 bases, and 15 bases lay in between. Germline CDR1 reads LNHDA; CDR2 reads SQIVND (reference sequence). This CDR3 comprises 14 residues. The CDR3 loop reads CASSPPPVPEKLFF. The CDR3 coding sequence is TGTGCCAGTAGTCCACCACCGGTGCCAGAAAAACTGTTTTTT.

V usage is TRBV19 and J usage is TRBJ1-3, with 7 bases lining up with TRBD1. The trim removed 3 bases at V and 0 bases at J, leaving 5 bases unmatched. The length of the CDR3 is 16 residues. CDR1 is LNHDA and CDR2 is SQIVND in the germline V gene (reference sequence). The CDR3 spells CASSIGSGGSGNTIYF. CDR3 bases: TGTGCCAGTAGTATCGGTTCAGGGGGCTCTGGAAACACCATATATTTT.

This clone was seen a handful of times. The CDR3, as DNA: TGTGCCAGTAGTAATCCGGGCATGAACACTGAAGCTTTCTTT. It specifies CASSNPGMNTEAFF. The chain is built from TRBV19 and TRBJ1-1; D call uncertain. V was cut by 4 bases and J by 0 bases, with 9 bases left in between. CDR3 length: 14 amino acids. Germline V CDR1 and CDR2: LNHDA, SQIVND (reference sequence).

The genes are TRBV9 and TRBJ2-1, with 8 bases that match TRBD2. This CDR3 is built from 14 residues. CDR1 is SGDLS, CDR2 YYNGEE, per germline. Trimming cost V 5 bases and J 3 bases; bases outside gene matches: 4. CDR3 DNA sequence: TGTGCCAGCAGGGCCGGGACTAGCTACAATGAGCAGTTCTTC. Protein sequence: CASRAGTSYNEQFF.